One sample yielded the 11 T cell receptor beta chains listed below, sequenced in a study of beta chain features in type 1 diabetes. Study-level points and caveats: When Type 1 diabetes patients were examined, their TCRB CDR3s proved moderately but significantly shorter in all four CD4+ subsets.

Expressed TCRB transcripts were sequenced after all isolated RNA was converted to cDNA. Repertoires were generated with immunoSEQ multiplex PCR, while TCRdb's copy carries only in-frame clones and drops some. The data show 150,000 to 170,000 clones, 10% to 13% seen once. The antigens these receptors bind are not known. The sequenced sample was central memory CD4+ T cells from blood. These receptor sequences come from a man aged 30 to 39 with type 1 diabetes.

This clone was seen a few times. The chain couples TRBV28 to TRBJ2-5, with D unclear. Per the germline V gene, CDR1 is MDHEN and CDR2 is SYDVKM. V shed 4 bases and J shed 6 bases, with 15 bases lying between them. The CDR3 is 14 amino acids. CDR3 amino acids: CASSSLYLLKTQYF. The CDR3 region has the DNA TGTGCCAGCAGTTCCCTCTATCTTCTAAAGACCCAGTACTTC.

This clone was seen a few times. The V gene is TRBV29-1, the J gene TRBJ2-7, with D maybe TRBD2 (6 bases). The CDR3 has 11 residues. Germline assignment: CDR1 SQVTM and CDR2 ANQGSEA. V lost 4 bases to trimming and J lost 4 bases, with 8 bases between them. CDR3 protein: CSVARGYEQYF. The CDR3 region has the DNA TGCAGCGTTGCGCGGGGATACGAGCAGTACTTC.

The chain uses TRBV7-3 and TRBJ2-4; 8 positions agree with TRBD2. CDR1 and CDR2 (germline): SGHTA, FQGTGA. The CDR3 covers 17 residues. After removal of 1 base from V and 8 bases from J, the junction contained 13 bases not matched to a gene. CDR3 DNA: TGTGCCAGCAGCTTAATGACGGGAGGGCCCTCGGGGGACATTCAGTACTTC. As protein: CASSLMTGGPSGDIQYF.

This sequence joins TRBV28 and TRBJ1-1, with unresolved D. The CDR3 is 12 residues long. CDR1 MDHEN and CDR2 SYDVKM come from the germline V gene. Deletions cut 10 bases from V and 1 base from J, with 10 bases between. The CDR3: CAISSGNTEAFF. The CDR3 nucleotides are TGTGCCATCTCATCCGGGAACACTGAAGCTTTCTTT.

This clone has only a few counts. This chain joins TRBV9 and TRBJ2-5, with 9 bases matching TRBD1. Germline trimming cut 4 bases from V and 1 base from J; bases unmatched to any gene: 2. CDR3 length: 14 amino acids. Germline CDR1 SGDLS, CDR2 YYNGEE. The CDR3 DNA is TGTGCCAGCAGCCCGGGACAGGGCCAAGAGACCCAGTACTTC. This encodes CASSPGQGQETQYF.

Concerning this clone: Other nucleotide sequences in the sample specify the same CDR3. V is TRBV7-9 and J is TRBJ2-5; D is unclear. Between the trimmed V and J ends, which lost 3 bases and 5 bases, there was a span of 7 bases. This CDR3 spans 12 amino acids. CDR1 is SEHNR and CDR2 is FQNEAQ in the germline V gene (reference sequence). CDR3 in DNA: TGTGCCAGCAGCTTGGTCCGGGAGACCCAGTACTTC. Protein product: CASSLVRETQYF.

This clone was counted between two and nine times. V and J are TRBV28 and TRBJ1-5, with TRBD1 matching 10 bases. The germline CDR1 and CDR2 sequences are MDHEN and SYDVKM. There are 14 residues in the CDR3. The V segment lost 3 bases and the J segment 7 bases; nucleotides outside the gene matches: 3. The CDR3 nucleotides read TGTGCCAGCAGTTTTGGGACAGGGGTCCAGCCCCAGCATTTT. It specifies CASSFGTGVQPQHF.

The chain couples TRBV15 to TRBJ1-5, with D possibly TRBD1 on 6 matching bases. From germline, CDR1 is LNHNV and CDR2 YYDKDF (reference sequence). This CDR3 region has 14 residues. The germline V and J ends were trimmed by 6 bases and 3 bases, with 12 bases remaining between them. For the CDR3, the DNA is TGTGCCACCAGTTCAGGGGCGAACAATCAGCCCCAGCATTTT. Protein product: CATSSGANNQPQHF.

The CDR3 bases are TGTGCCAGCGGAATCCGGGACAGGGGAAAACTGTTTTTT. It specifies CASGIRDRGKLFF. The rearrangement links TRBV2 to TRBJ1-4, with 10 bases lining up with TRBD1. Losses at the gene ends were 8 bases for V and 10 bases for J; bases not matched to a gene: 7. From germline, CDR1 is SNHLY and CDR2 FYNNEI. The CDR3 is made up of 13 amino acids.

This clone was observed a handful of times. The chain uses TRBV11-1 and TRBJ2-1, with 9 bases fitting TRBD2. The germline V gene has CDR1 SGHAT and CDR2 FQDESV (reference sequence). Trimming cost V 1 base and J 7 bases; bases outside gene matches: 5. There are 15 residues in the CDR3. CDR3 DNA sequence: TGTGCCAGCAGCTTAGGAGCGGGAGGTTTAAATGAGCAGTTCTTC. Amino acids: CASSLGAGGLNEQFF.

The J gene is TRBJ2-1, the V gene TRBV4-2; 11 positions match TRBD2. V lost 2 bases, J lost 3 bases, and 9 bases stayed unmatched. The CDR3 is made up of 18 amino acids. CDR1 and CDR2 (germline): LGHNA, YNFKEQ. The CDR3 spells CASSQRGVAGGNYNEQFF. The DNA of the CDR3 is TGTGCCAGCAGCCAAAGGGGGGTAGCGGGAGGGAACTACAATGAGCAGTTCTTC.